A selection of T cell receptor beta chains follows, all from one sample in a study of blood T cell repertoires in COVID-19. Clones were sequenced by immunoSEQ multiplex PCR, and TCRdb holds only the in-frame ones, with some missing. The sample has about 280,000 clones, about 85% seen once; the top ten hold about 2.5%. What was sequenced was PBMCs or T cells enriched from blood (not recorded which). These receptors were taken from a woman aged 45-59 years who had recovered from COVID-19. CDR3s include the opening cysteine and the closing phenylalanine or tryptophan. Expanded clones are given a class, and other clones once, few, many or no size at all.

once	TRBV30	TRBJ1-1	CAWSVIKGTALKFF
once	TRBV7-2	TRBJ1-2	CASSRTGSAYGYTF
-	TRBV7-2	TRBJ1-6	CASSLGGINSPLHF
-	TRBV2	TRBJ2-2	CASSASSGRNTGELFF
-	TRBV6-4	TRBJ2-3	CASSKHFSGGKTDTQYF
-	TRBV7-6	TRBJ2-5	CASSRRGSQETQYF
-	TRBV6-5	TRBJ1-2	CASSFRGNGYTF
once	TRBV5-6	TRBJ2-1	CASSYGTAAEQFF
-	TRBV5-1	TRBJ1-1	CASSLTGGVDTEAFF
-	TRBV6-2/TRBV6-3	TRBJ2-5	CASSYSIPGTSGRAQETQYF
few	TRBV6-5	TRBJ1-2	CATTPGGRSGYTF
-	TRBV5-1	TRBJ2-7	CASSGTSGSHEQYF
-	TRBV5-1	TRBJ2-2	CASSLSGTGGTGELFF
-	TRBV6-4	TRBJ2-3	CASSPTSGFTDTQYF
once	TRBV5-1	TRBJ2-1	CASSLATSDYNEQFF
-	TRBV30	TRBJ1-6	CAWRTQSSYNSPLHF